Each of the 30 T cell receptor beta chains below was sequenced from the same sample in a study of T cell clonotyping in hematopoietic cell transplantation. The time point denotes: recipient sample about 28 days before transplant, after cytoreduction. Clones were read by immunoSEQ multiplex PCR, and TCRdb kept only the in-frame ones, dropping some. The sample holds 15,000 to 20,000 clones; roughly 80% are singletons and the top ten take around 17%. The sequencing used peripheral blood mononuclear cells, collected before stem cell transplant. The receptors come from a man aged 60 to 75 with acute myeloid leukemia. Some clones in this sample may be carry-over from other donors' samples.

The rearrangement links TRBV19 to TRBJ2-7, with 10 bases that match TRBD2. The CDR3 is made up of 14 amino acids. After removal of 5 bases from V and 1 base from J, the junction contained 2 bases not matched to a gene. The germline gives CDR1 LNHDA, CDR2 SQIVND (reference sequence). The CDR3 DNA is TGTGCCAGTAGTTCTAGCGGGGGATCCTACGAGCAGTACTTC. Residues: CASSSSGGSYEQYF.

The rearrangement joins TRBV6-5 to TRBJ1-2; 7 nucleotides agree with TRBD1. The CDR3 has 14 residues. Germline V gene lookup returns CDR1 MNHEY and CDR2 SVGAGI. J was trimmed by 2 bases and V by 5 bases; bases with no gene match: 5. This CDR3 reads CASSKATGNYGYTF. CDR3 bases: TGTGCCAGCAGTAAAGCGACAGGGAACTATGGCTACACCTTC.

This chain uses TRBV7-8 with TRBJ2-7; tentative D call: TRBD1 (5 bases). The CDR3 spans 16 residues. The V gene's germline CDR1 is SGHVS and CDR2 FQNEAQ. V lost 2 bases and J 3 bases, leaving 17 bases between the germline ends. In nucleotides, the CDR3 is TGTGCCAGCAGCTTATTAGTGGGCAGGGCCCTCTACGAGCAGTACTTC. The encoded protein is CASSLLVGRALYEQYF.

The chain uses TRBV28 and TRBJ1-5; the D gene is possibly TRBD1 (5 bases). Germline V gene lookup returns CDR1 MDHEN and CDR2 SYDVKM. V gave up 2 bases and J gave up 2 bases, with 10 bases separating them. This CDR3 comprises 15 residues. This CDR3 reads CASSLRAGGNQPQHF. The CDR3 nucleotides read TGTGCCAGCAGTTTAAGGGCGGGGGGCAATCAGCCCCAGCATTTT.

V and J are TRBV19 and TRBJ2-7; D might be TRBD1 (6 bases). V lost 6 bases and J lost 6, with 15 bases in between. The CDR3 sequence is 13 residues long. Germline loops: CDR1 LNHDA, CDR2 SQIVND (reference sequence). The chain's CDR3 is CASSRDTRVEQYF. As DNA, the CDR3 is TGTGCCAGTAGCCGGGACACTAGGGTCGAGCAGTACTTC.

This clone was seen once. The J gene is TRBJ1-5, the V gene TRBV7-8; D is perhaps TRBD1 (5 bases). Germline V lookup: CDR1 SGHVS, CDR2 FQNEAQ. CDR3 length: 15 amino acids. The V end was cut by 5 bases, the J end by 6 bases, with 17 bases between. The CDR3 sequence: CASSTSGTPFQPQHF. As DNA, the CDR3 is TGTGCCAGCAGCACCTCCGGGACCCCTTTTCAGCCCCAGCATTTT.

This sequence joins TRBV5-4 and TRBJ2-6, with TRBD1 matching over 8 bases. After removal of 4 bases from V and 0 bases from J, the junction contained 12 bases not matched to a gene. The CDR3 sequence is 19 residues long. Germline loops: CDR1 SGHNT, CDR2 YYREEE (reference sequence). The CDR3 DNA follows: TGTGCCAGCAGCCTCCCACGACAGGGGAGATTCTCTGGGGCCAACGTCCTGACTTTC. It translates to CASSLPRQGRFSGANVLTF.

The chain employs TRBV5-8 and TRBJ1-5; D uncertain. Germline V gene data show CDR1 as SGHTS and CDR2 as YDEGEE. The ends were cut back, 4 bases at V and 4 bases at J, with 6 bases in the middle. There are 12 residues in the CDR3. CDR3 amino acids: CASSPPNQPQHF. CDR3 nucleotides: TGTGCCAGCAGCCCTCCTAATCAGCCCCAGCATTTT.

The rearrangement uses TRBV19 and TRBJ2-7; no firm D call. V was cut by 10 bases and J by 3 bases, with 10 bases left in between. The CDR3 covers 11 residues. Germline loops: CDR1 LNHDA, CDR2 SQIVND (reference sequence). The CDR3 DNA reads TGTGCCACAAGACGGAACTACGAGCAGTACTTC. Translation gives CATRRNYEQYF.

The chain is built from TRBV19 and TRBJ2-5; 9 bases align to TRBD1. Germline V lookup: CDR1 LNHDA, CDR2 SQIVND (reference sequence). This CDR3 contains 15 residues. Losses at the gene ends were 3 bases for V and 6 bases for J; bases not matched to a gene: 8. This CDR3 is CASSINAGQGQTQYF. The CDR3 DNA follows: TGTGCCAGTAGTATTAACGCTGGACAGGGGCAGACCCAGTACTTC.

The rearrangement joins TRBV10-3 to TRBJ2-7; tentative D call: TRBD2 (5 bases). The V end was cut by 2 bases, the J end by 6 bases, with 11 bases between. CDR1 and CDR2 (germline): ENHRY, SYGVKD. The CDR3 extends over 13 amino acids. CDR3 nucleotides: TGTGCCATCAGTGAGGGCTTTGCGGGCGAGCAGTACTTC. Its protein product is CAISEGFAGEQYF.

The CDR3 sequence is CASSPRDFSGNTIYF. CDR3 nucleotide sequence: TGTGCCAGCAGCCCCAGGGATTTCTCTGGAAACACCATATATTTT. V and J are TRBV6-1 and TRBJ1-3; TRBD1 is a possible D gene (5 bases). V was cut by 6 bases and J by 0 bases, with 12 bases left in between. This CDR3 region has 15 residues. Looked up from germline, CDR1 is MNHNS and CDR2 is SASEGT.

The chain employs TRBV19 and TRBJ2-1; D perhaps matches TRBD2 (6 bases). CDR3 length: 14 residues. V lost 8 bases, J lost 6 bases, and 17 bases lay in between. The germline gives CDR1 LNHDA, CDR2 SQIVND (reference sequence). The CDR3, as DNA: TGTGCCAGTCTCCAGGGAGGACTCCTCAATGAGCAGTTCTTC. Translated: CASLQGGLLNEQFF.

On this clone itself: A much larger clonotype is one base distant, so this may be a read error. The chain carries TRBV9 and TRBJ2-7, with 7 bases lining up with TRBD1. Germline CDR1 SGDLS, CDR2 YYNGEE. Trimming at V came to 4 bases and at J to 5 bases, leaving 9 bases not matched to a gene. The CDR3 extends over 14 amino acids. The CDR3 here is CASSRGPRGNEQYF. The CDR3, as DNA: TGTGCCAGCAGCAGGGGGCCACGAGGGAACGAGCAGTACTTC.

The gene calls are TRBV11-3 and TRBJ2-1; 7 nucleotides agree with TRBD2. There are 15 residues in the CDR3. Germline values: CDR1 SGHNT, CDR2 YENEEA. V was clipped by 6 bases and J by 0 bases; unmatched bases: 5. The CDR3 region is CASSRGGSSYNEQFF. CDR3 sequence (DNA): TGTGCCAGCAGTCGCGGGGGATCCTCCTACAATGAGCAGTTCTTC.

The rearrangement joins TRBV29-1 to TRBJ1-1, with D unclear. With 6 bases removed from V and 5 bases from J, the gap between germline ends came to 7 bases. Germline V gene data show CDR1 as SQVTM and CDR2 as ANQGSEA. CDR3 length equals 10 residues. Written as DNA, the CDR3 is TGCAGCGTCGCAAGGACTGAAGCTTTCTTT. It is translated as CSVARTEAFF.

This chain links TRBV28 with TRBJ1-1, with a tentative D call TRBD1 (6 bases). CDR1 is MDHEN and CDR2 is SYDVKM in the germline V gene. Trimming shortened V by 3 bases and J by 1 base, and 12 bases separated the two germline ends. This CDR3 comprises 15 residues. The CDR3 is CASSLARGENTEAFF. The CDR3 nucleotides read TGTGCCAGCAGTTTGGCCAGGGGTGAGAACACTGAAGCTTTCTTT.

J is TRBJ1-1 and V is TRBV19; 8 bases match TRBD1. The CDR3 contains 15 residues. From germline, CDR1 is LNHDA and CDR2 SQIVND (reference sequence). V dropped 4 bases and J dropped 1; count of bases not matched to a gene: 5. The CDR3: CASSTRQGWNTEAFF. The CDR3 bases are TGTGCCAGTAGTACAAGACAGGGGTGGAACACTGAAGCTTTCTTT.

J is TRBJ2-2 and V is TRBV9; possible D gene TRBD2, 6 bases. The CDR3 has 16 amino acids. CDR1 is SGDLS, CDR2 YYNGEE, per germline. Trimming shortened V by 0 bases and J by 2 bases, and 11 bases separated the two germline ends. CDR3: CASSVDGGGNTGELFF. CDR3 nucleotide sequence: TGTGCCAGCAGCGTAGACGGGGGAGGAAACACCGGGGAGCTGTTTTTT.

V gene TRBV4-2 combines with J gene TRBJ1-3; TRBD1 might be the D (5 bases). There are 15 residues in the CDR3. V was shortened by 0 bases and J by 1 base, with 7 bases between the two germline ends. Germline lookup yields CDR1 LGHNA and CDR2 YNFKEQ. The CDR3 DNA reads TGTGCCAGCAGCCAAGATGGGACTTCTGGAAACACCATATATTTT. Translated, it gives CASSQDGTSGNTIYF.

The chain combines TRBV6-5 with TRBJ2-1; D call uncertain. Germline CDR1 is MNHEY and CDR2 is SVGAGI. With 0 bases removed from V and 3 bases from J, the gap between germline ends came to 12 bases. The CDR3 totals 16 residues. As DNA, the CDR3 is TGTGCCAGCAGTTACTCTAGTAGTCCAATCTACAATGAGCAGTTCTTC. Amino acid sequence: CASSYSSSPIYNEQFF.

The chain combines TRBV27 with TRBJ2-3; 12 nucleotides line up with TRBD2. Germline lookup yields CDR1 MNHEY and CDR2 SMNVEV (reference sequence). This CDR3 comprises 14 residues. The trim removed 3 bases at V and 9 bases at J, leaving 4 bases unmatched. The CDR3 sequence: CASSFTSGGLTQYF. For the CDR3, the DNA is TGTGCCAGCAGTTTCACTAGCGGGGGGCTGACGCAGTATTTT.

The chain joins TRBV7-2 to TRBJ1-3; maybe TRBD1 (6 bases). Trimming cost V 3 bases and J 7 bases, with 10 bases left between them. Germline loops: CDR1 SGHTA, CDR2 FQGNSA. The CDR3 has 13 amino acids. The CDR3 loop is CASSFAGENTIYF. The CDR3 nucleotides read TGTGCCAGCAGCTTCGCAGGGGAGAACACCATATATTTT.

This clone was found a few times. The chain carries TRBV5-5 and TRBJ1-3, with 7 bases matching TRBD1. The CDR3 sequence is 17 residues long. Trimming took 2 bases from V and 0 from J; bases not matched to a gene: 8. CDR1 and CDR2 (germline): SGHKS, YYEKEE (reference sequence). The CDR3 spells CASSLRTGTDSGNTIYF. CDR3 sequence (DNA): TGTGCCAGCAGCTTAAGGACCGGGACAGACTCTGGAAACACCATATATTTT.

This rearrangement joins TRBV4-1 to TRBJ2-4; D unresolved. V was clipped by 3 bases and J by 16 bases, with 22 bases between them. This CDR3 is built from 14 residues. Germline CDR1 is MGHRA and CDR2 is YSYEKL. CDR3 residues: CASSHGEDGPPRYF. The CDR3 DNA is TGCGCCAGCAGCCATGGTGAGGACGGGCCCCCGCGCTACTTC.

The genes are TRBV6-5 and TRBJ1-2, with D uncertain. V lost 2 bases to trimming and J lost 1 base, with 8 bases between them. Germline assignment: CDR1 MNHEY and CDR2 SVGAGI. The CDR3 runs 14 residues. This CDR3 is CASSYEPFNYGYTF. DNA of the CDR3: TGTGCCAGCAGTTACGAACCGTTTAACTATGGCTACACCTTC.

This clone showed up just once. V gene TRBV2 combines with J gene TRBJ2-3, with no clear D. This CDR3 contains 12 residues. The germline V gene encodes CDR1 SNHLY and CDR2 FYNNEI. Trimming left V 6 bases short and J 4 bases short, with 8 bases between. CDR3: CASRDQPDTQYF. CDR3 coding DNA: TGTGCCAGCAGAGACCAACCAGATACGCAGTATTTT.

The chain couples TRBV11-2 to TRBJ1-2, with a possible D match to TRBD1 (6 bases). The CDR3 extends over 15 amino acids. Germline V lookup: CDR1 SGHAT, CDR2 FQNNGV. With 4 bases removed from V and 7 bases from J, the gap between germline ends came to 19 bases. CDR3 protein: CASSSMWRGSFGYTF. The CDR3 bases are TGTGCCAGCAGCTCGATGTGGAGGGGGTCTTTTGGCTACACCTTC. The full variable domain, with the rest looked up from reference TRBV11-2 and TRBJ1-2, is EAGVAQSPRYKIIEKRQSVAFWCNPISGHATLYWYQQILGQGPKLLIQFQNNGVVDDSQLPKDRFSAERLKGVDSTLKIQPAKLEDSAVYLCASSSMWRGSFGYTFGSGTRLTVV.

This sequence joins TRBV13 and TRBJ1-3; D ambiguous. From germline, CDR1 is PRHDT and CDR2 FYEKMQ (reference sequence). The ends were cut back, 1 base at V and 0 bases at J, with 7 bases in the middle. This CDR3 has 15 amino acids. CDR3 DNA sequence: TGTGCCAGCAGCTTAGATTCAAGCTCTGGAAACACCATATATTTT. This encodes CASSLDSSSGNTIYF.

The rearrangement links TRBV7-9 to TRBJ2-3; D not resolved. With 1 base removed from V and 1 base from J, the gap between germline ends came to 6 bases. Germline-derived CDR1 and CDR2 are SEHNR and FQNEAQ (reference sequence). This CDR3 spans 14 amino acids. The CDR3 DNA reads as TGTGCCAGCAGCTTAGGACTCGGCACAGATACGCAGTATTTT. This encodes CASSLGLGTDTQYF.